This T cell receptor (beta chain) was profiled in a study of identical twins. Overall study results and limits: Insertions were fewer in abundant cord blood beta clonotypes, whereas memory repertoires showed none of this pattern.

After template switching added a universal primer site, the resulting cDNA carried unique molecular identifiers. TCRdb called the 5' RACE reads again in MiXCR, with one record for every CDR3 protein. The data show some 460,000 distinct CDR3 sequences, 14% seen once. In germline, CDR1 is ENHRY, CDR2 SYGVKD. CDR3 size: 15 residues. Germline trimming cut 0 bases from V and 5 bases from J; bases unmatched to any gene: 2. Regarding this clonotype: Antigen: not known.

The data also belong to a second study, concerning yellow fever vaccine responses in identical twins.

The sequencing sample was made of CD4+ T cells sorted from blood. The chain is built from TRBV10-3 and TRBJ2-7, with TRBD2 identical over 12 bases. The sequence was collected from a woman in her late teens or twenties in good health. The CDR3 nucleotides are TGTGCCATCAGTGAGTCTCTAGCGGGAGGGAACGAGCAGTACTTC. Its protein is CAISESLAGGNEQYF.